This TCR beta chain was sequenced in a study of blood T cell repertoires in COVID-19 (dated by TCRdb to about 2020). About the full investigation: Collaborator samples came from the United States, Italy and Spain and covered acute and convalescent phases of COVID-19. The prospective study material was composed of cDNA or gDNA derived from T cells, B-cell-depleted T cells, or PBMCs. The dataset comprised deeply sampled blood TCRbeta repertoires from subjects exposed to, actively infected with, or recovered from COVID-19. A freely available public database, intended as a resource for researchers studying the immune response to SARS-CoV-2, is where the repertoires were released. The samples were drawn from the first 160 participants of the ongoing ImmuneRACE study and from more than 1,000 subjects provided by 6 global collaborators. Nearly every sample came with metadata listing a de-identified subject ID, COVID-19 status, age in years and sex. HLA class I and class II types, where available, came from metadata supplied by the sample provider rather than from assay-based typing.

Collaborating institutions collected whole blood in K2EDTA tubes following their own protocols. For TCRbeta analysis, collaborators shipped samples as frozen whole blood, isolated PBMCs, or DNA extracted from either of those sample types. Via the germline V gene (reference sequence), CDR1 is MNHEY and CDR2 SMNVEV. V is shortened by 6 bases, J by 1 base, and the region joining them spans 9 bases. The CDR3 starts with the cysteine, ends with the phenylalanine, and has 13 residues. Of the read, only the CDR3 DNA is kept; its 39 bases are in frame from base 1. Overall study results and their limits: The quantity of clinical and demographic metadata differed by source and by participant and was supplied without curation.

Concerning this clone itself: Its antigen has not been determined. No base quality values were provided; no much bigger clone lies one nucleotide off.

TCRbeta CDR3 regions were amplified from genomic DNA by means of the immunoSEQ Assay, a bias-controlled multiplex PCR. The original methods were these. Nucleated cell counts per sample were estimated from amplification of reference gene primers within the assay. To quantify the absolute abundance of each unique TCRbeta CDR3 rearrangement, sequence reads were collapsed and filtered. For each sample, productive Simpson clonality was calculated by taking the square root of Simpson's diversity index across productive rearrangements. As stored in TCRdb, this immuneACCESS dataset retains in-frame rearrangements with V and J assigned. A fraction of the clones does not appear; measured against another copy, unresolved V genes explain less than half of the discrepancy, and the remainder lacks a known reason. V and J calls and clone size follow that table, whereas D and trimming were derived from the DNA. Present in this sample are about 150,000 clones, 80% to 90% of which were seen just once. Of the sample, about 2.5% falls within the top ten clones.

Here the chain combines TRBV27 and TRBJ1-1; no D gene can be assigned with confidence. Sequencing was carried out using peripheral blood. The TCR originated in a man between 45 and 60 years old with active COVID-19. The DNA is as follows: TGTGCCAGCAGCCTGGGCTGGAACACTGAAGCTTTCTTT. Its translation reads: CASSLGWNTEAFF.